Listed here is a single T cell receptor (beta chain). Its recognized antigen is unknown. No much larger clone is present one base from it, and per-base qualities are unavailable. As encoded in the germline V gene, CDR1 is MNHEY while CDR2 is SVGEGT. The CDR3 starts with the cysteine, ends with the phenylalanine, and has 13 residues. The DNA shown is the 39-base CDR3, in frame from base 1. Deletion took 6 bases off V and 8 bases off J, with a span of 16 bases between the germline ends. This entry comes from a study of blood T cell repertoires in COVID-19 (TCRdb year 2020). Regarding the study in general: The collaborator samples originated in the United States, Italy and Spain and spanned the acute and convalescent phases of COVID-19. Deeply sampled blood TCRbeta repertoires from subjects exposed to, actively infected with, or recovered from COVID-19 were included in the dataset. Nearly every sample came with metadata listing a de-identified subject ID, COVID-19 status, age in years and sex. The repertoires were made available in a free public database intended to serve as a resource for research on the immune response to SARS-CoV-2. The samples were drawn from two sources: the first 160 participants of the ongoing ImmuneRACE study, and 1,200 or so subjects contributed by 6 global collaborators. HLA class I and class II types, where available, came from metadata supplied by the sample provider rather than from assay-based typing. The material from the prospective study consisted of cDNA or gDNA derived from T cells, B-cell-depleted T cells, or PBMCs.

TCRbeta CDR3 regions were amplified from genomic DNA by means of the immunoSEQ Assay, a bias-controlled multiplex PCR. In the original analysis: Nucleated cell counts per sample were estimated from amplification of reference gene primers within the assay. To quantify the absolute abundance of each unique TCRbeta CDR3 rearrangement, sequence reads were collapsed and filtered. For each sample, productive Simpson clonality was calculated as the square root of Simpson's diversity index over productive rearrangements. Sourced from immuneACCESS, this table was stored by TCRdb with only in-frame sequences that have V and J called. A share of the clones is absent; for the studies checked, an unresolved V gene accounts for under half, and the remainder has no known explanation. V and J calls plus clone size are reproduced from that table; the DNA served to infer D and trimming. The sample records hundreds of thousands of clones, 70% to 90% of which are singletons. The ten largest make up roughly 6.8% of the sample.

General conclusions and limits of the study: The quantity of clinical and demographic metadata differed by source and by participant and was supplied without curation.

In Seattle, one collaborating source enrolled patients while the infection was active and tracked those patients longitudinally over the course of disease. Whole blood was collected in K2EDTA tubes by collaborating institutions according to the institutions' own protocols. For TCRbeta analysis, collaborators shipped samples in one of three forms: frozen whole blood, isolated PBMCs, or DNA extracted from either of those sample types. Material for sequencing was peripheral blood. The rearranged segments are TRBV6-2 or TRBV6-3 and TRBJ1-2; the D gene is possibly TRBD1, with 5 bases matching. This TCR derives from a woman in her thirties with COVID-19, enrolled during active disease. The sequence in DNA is TGTGCCAGCAGCGGATACAACAGGTACGGCTACACCTTC. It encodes CASSGYNRYGYTF.